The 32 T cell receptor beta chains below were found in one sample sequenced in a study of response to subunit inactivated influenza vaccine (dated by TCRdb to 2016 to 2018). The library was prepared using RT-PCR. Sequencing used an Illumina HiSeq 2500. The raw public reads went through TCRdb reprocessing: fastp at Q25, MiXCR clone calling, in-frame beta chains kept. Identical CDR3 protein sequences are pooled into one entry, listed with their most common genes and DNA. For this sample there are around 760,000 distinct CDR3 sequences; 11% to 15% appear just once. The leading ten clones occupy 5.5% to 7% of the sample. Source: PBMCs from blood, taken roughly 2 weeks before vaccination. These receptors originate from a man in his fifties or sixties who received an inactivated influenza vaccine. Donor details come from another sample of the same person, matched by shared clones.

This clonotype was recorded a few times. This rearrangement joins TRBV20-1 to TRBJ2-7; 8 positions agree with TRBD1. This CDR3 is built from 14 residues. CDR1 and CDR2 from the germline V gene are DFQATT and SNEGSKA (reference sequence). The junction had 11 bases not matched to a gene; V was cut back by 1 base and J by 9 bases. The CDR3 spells CSARAGQGNFGQYF. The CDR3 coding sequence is TGCAGTGCTAGAGCAGGACAGGGAAACTTCGGGCAGTACTTC.

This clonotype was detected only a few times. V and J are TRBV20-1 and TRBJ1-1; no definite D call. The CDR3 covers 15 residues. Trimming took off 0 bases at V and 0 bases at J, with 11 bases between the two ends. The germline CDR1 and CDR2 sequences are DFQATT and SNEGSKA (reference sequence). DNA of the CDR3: TGCAGTGCTAGAGATCGGACGAGAATGAACACTGAAGCTTTCTTT. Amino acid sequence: CSARDRTRMNTEAFF.

The CDR3 DNA follows: TGCGCCAGCAGCTTGGAGAGGGGGCGCGGTGGCAATGAGCAGTTCTTC. It encodes CASSLERGRGGNEQFF. This sequence joins TRBV5-1 and TRBJ2-1; 7 bases align to TRBD1. After removal of 0 bases from V and 6 bases from J, the junction contained 9 bases not matched to a gene. The CDR3 is 16 residues long. Germline V gives CDR1 SGHRS, CDR2 YFSETQ.

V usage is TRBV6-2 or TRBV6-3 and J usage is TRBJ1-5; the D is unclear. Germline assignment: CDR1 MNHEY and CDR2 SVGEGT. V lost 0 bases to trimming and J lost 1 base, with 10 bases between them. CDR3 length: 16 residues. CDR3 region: CASSYSVGGSNQPQHF. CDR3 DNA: TGTGCCAGCAGTTACTCGGTTGGTGGGAGCAATCAGCCCCAGCATTTT.

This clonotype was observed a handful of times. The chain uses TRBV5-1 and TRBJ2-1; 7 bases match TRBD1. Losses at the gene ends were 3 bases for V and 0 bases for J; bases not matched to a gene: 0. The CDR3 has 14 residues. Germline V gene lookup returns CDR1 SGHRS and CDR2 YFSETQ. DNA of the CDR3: TGCGCCAGCAGCTGGGACAGCTCCTACAATGAGCAGTTCTTC. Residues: CASSWDSSYNEQFF.

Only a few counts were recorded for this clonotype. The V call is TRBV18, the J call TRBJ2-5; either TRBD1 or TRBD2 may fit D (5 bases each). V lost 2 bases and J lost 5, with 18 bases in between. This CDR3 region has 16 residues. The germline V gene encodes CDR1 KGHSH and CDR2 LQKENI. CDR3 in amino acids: CASSPSGKTGGETQYF. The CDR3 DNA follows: TGTGCCAGCTCACCATCTGGGAAAACAGGCGGGGAGACCCAGTACTTC.

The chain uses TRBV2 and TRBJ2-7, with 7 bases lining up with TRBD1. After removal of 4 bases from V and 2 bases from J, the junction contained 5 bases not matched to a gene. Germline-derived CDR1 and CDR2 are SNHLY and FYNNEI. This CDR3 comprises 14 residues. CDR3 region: CASSVDQGAYEQYF. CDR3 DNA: TGTGCCAGCAGTGTTGATCAGGGGGCCTACGAGCAGTACTTC. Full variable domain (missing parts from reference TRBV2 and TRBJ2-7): EPEVTQTPSHQVTQMGQEVILRCVPISNHLYFYWYRQILGQKVEFLVSFYNNEISEKSEIFDDQFSVERPDGSNFTLKIRSTKLEDSAMYFCASSVDQGAYEQYFGPGTRLTVT.

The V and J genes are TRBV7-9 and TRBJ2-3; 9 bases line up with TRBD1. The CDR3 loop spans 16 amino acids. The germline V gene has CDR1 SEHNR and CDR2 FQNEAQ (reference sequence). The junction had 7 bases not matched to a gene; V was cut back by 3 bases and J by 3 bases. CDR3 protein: CASSLRRDRATDTQYF. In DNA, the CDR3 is TGTGCCAGCAGCTTGCGCCGGGACAGGGCGACAGATACGCAGTATTTT.

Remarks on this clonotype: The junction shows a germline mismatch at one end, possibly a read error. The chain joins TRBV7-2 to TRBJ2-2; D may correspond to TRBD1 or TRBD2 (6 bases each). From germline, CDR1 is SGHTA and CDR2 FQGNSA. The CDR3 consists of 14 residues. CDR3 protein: CASSLRRDTAELFF. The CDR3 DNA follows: TGTGCCAGCAGCTTACGGCGGGACACCGCGGAGCTGTTTTTT.

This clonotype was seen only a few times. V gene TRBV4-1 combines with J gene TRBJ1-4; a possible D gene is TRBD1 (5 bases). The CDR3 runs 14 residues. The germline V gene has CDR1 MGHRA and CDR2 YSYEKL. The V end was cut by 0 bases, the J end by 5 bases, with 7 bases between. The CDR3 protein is CASSQDPGNEKLFF. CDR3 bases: TGCGCCAGCAGCCAAGATCCAGGGAATGAAAAACTGTTTTTT.

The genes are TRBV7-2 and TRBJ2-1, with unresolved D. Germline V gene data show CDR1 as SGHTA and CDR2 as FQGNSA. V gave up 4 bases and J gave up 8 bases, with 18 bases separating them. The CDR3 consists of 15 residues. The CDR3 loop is CASSSLGISGDEQFF. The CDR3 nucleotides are TGTGCCAGCAGCTCATTAGGGATTTCGGGCGATGAGCAGTTCTTC.

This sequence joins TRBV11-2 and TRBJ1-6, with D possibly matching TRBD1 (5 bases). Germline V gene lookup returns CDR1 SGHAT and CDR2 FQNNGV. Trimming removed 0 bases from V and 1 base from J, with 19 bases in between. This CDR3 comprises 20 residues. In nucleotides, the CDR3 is TGTGCCAGCAGCTTAGAGGGAGGAGGGGCGTCGCGGTCCTATAATTCACCCCTCCACTTT. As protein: CASSLEGGGASRSYNSPLHF.

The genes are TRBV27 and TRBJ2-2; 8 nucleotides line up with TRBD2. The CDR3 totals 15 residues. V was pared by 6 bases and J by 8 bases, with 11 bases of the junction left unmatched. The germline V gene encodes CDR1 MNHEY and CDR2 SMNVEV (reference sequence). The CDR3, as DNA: TGTGCCAGCAGACCCCAAGGTCGGGGGGGAGGGGAGCTGTTTTTT. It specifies CASRPQGRGGGELFF.

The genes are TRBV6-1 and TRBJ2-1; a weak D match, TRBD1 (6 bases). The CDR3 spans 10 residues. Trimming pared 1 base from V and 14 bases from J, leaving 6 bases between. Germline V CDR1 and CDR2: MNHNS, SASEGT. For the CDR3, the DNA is TGTGCCAGCAGTGAAGAGGGGGAGTTCTTC. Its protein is CASSEEGEFF.

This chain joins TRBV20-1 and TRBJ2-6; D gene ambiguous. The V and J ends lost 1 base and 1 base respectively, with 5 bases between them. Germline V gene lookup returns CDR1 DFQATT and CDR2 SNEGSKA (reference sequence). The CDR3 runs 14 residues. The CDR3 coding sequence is TGCAGTGCTAGAGTGGCTTCTGGGGCCAACGTCCTGACTTTC. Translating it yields CSARVASGANVLTF.

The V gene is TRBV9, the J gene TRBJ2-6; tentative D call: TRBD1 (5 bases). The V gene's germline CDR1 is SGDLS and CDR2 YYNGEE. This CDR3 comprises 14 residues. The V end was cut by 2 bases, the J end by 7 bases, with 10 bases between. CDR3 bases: TGTGCCAGCAGCGTCTCCACAGGAGCCAACGTCCTGACTTTC. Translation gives CASSVSTGANVLTF. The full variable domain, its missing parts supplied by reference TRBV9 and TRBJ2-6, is DSGVTQTPKHLITATGQRVTLRCSPRSGDLSVYWYQQSLDQGLQFLIQYYNGEERAKGNILERFSAQQFPDLHSELNLSSLELGDSALYFCASSVSTGANVLTFGAGSRLTVL.

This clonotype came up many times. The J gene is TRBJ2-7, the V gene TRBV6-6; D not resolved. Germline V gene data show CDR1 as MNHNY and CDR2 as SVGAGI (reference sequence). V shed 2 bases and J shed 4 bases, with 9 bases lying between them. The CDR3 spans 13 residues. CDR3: CASSYPDQYEQYF. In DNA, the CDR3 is TGTGCCAGCAGTTACCCCGATCAGTACGAGCAGTACTTC.

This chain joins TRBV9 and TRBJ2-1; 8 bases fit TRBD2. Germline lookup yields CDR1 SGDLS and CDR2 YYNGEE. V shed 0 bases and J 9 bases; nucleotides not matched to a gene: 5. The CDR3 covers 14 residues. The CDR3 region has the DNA TGTGCCAGCAGCGTAGAGGTAGCGGGGATTGAGCAGTTCTTC. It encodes CASSVEVAGIEQFF.

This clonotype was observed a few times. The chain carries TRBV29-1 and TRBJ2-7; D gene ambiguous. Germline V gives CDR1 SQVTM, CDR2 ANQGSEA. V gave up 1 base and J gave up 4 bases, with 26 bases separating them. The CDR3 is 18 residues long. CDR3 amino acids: CSVEGFASKTKNRYEQYF. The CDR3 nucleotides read TGCAGCGTTGAAGGATTTGCGTCCAAAACCAAAAATAGGTACGAGCAGTACTTC.

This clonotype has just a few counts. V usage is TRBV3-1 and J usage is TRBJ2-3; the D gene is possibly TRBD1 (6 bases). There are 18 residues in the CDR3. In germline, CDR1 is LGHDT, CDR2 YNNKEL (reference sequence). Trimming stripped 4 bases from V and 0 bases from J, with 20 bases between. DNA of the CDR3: TGTGCCAGCAGCCCTCTCGGGACACTCGGATCTAGCACAGATACGCAGTATTTT. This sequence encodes CASSPLGTLGSSTDTQYF.

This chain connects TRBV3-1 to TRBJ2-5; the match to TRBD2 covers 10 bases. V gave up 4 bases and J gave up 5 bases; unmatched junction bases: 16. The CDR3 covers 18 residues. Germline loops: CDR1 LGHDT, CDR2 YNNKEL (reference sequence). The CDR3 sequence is CASSPPGSSSGGVETQYF. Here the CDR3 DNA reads TGTGCCAGCAGCCCTCCTGGGAGTTCGAGCGGGGGGGTGGAGACCCAGTACTTC.

The CDR3 DNA reads TGTGCCAGCAGCTTAGGAGGGGCTGAAGAGACCCAGTACTTC. It is translated as CASSLGGAEETQYF. The chain joins TRBV7-9 to TRBJ2-5; D assignment may be TRBD1 or TRBD2 (5 bases each). CDR3 length equals 14 residues. Per the germline V gene, CDR1 is SEHNR and CDR2 is FQNEAQ (reference sequence). The ends were cut back, 1 base at V and 3 bases at J, with 9 bases in the middle.

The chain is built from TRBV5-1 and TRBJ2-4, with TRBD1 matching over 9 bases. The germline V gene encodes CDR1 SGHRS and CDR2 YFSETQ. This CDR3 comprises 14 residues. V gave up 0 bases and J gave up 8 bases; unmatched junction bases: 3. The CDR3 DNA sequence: TGCGCCAGCAGCTTGGGGACAGGGGTATACATTCAGTACTTC. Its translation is CASSLGTGVYIQYF.

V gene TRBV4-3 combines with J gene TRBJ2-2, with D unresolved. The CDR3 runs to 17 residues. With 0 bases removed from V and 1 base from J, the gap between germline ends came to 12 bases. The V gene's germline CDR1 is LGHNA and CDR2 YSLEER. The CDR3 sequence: CASSQEFESLNTGELFF. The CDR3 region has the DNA TGCGCCAGCAGCCAAGAGTTCGAATCCCTGAACACCGGGGAGCTGTTTTTT.

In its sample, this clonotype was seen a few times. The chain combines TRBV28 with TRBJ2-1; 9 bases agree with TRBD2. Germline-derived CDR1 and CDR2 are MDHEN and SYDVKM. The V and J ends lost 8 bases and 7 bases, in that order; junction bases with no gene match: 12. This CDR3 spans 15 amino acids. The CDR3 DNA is TGTGCCAGCCCCCCCGCGGGGGGGAGAGGGAATGAGCAGTTCTTC. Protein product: CASPPAGGRGNEQFF.

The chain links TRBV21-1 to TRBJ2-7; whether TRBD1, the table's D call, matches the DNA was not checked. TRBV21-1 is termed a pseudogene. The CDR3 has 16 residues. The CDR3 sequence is CASSKFSASWVYEQYF. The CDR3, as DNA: TGTGCCAGCAGCAAATTTTCAGCCTCCTGGGTTTACGAGCAGTACTTC.

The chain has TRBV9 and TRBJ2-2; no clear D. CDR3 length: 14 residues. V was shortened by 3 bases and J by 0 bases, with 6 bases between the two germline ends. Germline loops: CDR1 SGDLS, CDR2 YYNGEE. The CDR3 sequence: CASSADPNTGELFF. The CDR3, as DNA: TGTGCCAGCAGCGCCGACCCGAACACCGGGGAGCTGTTTTTT.

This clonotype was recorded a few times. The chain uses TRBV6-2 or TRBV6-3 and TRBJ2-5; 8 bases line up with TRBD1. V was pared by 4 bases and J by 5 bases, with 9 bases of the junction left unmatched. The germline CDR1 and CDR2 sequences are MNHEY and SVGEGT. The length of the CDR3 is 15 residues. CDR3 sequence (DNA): TGTGCCAGCAGTTCCTCCGGACAGGGATCGGAGACCCAGTACTTC. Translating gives CASSSSGQGSETQYF.

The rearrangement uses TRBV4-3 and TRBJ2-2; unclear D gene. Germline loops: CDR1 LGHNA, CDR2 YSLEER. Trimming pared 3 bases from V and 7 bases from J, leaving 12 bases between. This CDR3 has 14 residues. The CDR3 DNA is TGCGCCAGCAGCCAGGACGCTCGTCTCGGGGAGCTGTTTTTT. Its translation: CASSQDARLGELFF.

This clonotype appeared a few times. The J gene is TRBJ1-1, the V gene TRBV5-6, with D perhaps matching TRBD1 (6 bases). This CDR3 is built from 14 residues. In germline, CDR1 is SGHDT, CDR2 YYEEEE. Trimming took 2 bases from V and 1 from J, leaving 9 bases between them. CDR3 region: CASSFQGQNTEAFF. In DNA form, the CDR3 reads TGTGCCAGCAGCTTTCAGGGACAGAACACTGAAGCTTTCTTT.

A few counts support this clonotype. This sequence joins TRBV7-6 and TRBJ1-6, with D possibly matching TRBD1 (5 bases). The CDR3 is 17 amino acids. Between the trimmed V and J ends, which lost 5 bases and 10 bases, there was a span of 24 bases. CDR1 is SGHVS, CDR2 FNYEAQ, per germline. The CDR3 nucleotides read TGTGCCAGCAGCCCATACGGACGGGGACGGCGAGCGTCACCCCTCCACTTT. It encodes CASSPYGRGRRASPLHF.

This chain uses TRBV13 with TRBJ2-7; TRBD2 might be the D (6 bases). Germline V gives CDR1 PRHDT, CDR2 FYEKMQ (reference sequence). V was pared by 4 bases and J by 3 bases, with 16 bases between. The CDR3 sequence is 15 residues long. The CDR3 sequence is CASSSLRDSGYEQYF. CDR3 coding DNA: TGTGCCAGCAGCTCCCTCCGGGACTCGGGCTACGAGCAGTACTTC.